This T cell receptor beta chain was recorded in a study of post-analysis software for immune sequencing data. General study findings and limits: Patients used about five TRBV segments, including TRBV5-6, TRBV5-1 and TRBV20-1, more often than controls.

Germline CDR1 reads MNHNS; CDR2 reads SASEGT. V lost 11 bases and J lost 4, with 20 bases in between. This CDR3 comprises 14 residues. A word on this clonotype: Antigen specificity is unknown.

Each TCR beta cDNA library carried unique molecular identifiers. TCRdb used MiXCR to reprocess the PCR reads, holding one entry per CDR3 protein. The sample carries 180,000 or so distinct CDR3 sequences, 29% recorded once. This receptor was taken from a girl between 2 and 17 years old with multiple sclerosis. The sample comprised blood. This chain links TRBV6-1 with TRBJ2-5; a possible D gene is TRBD1 (9 bases). The CDR3 sequence is CACGRSGQGETQYF. CDR3 in DNA: TGTGCCTGCGGGAGGTCGGGACAGGGAGAGACCCAGTACTTC.